The T cell receptor (beta chain) described here comes from a study of blood T cell repertoires in COVID-19. The V gene's germline CDR1 is SGHRS and CDR2 YFSETQ. The junction had 1 base not matched to a gene; V was cut back by 2 bases and J by 5 bases. The CDR3 sequence is 14 residues long. Using immunoSEQ multiplex PCR, the repertoire was profiled, and TCRdb retains in-frame clones only, with some absent. The data contain 110,000 to 150,000 clones, 80% of them singletons. Sequencing was performed on peripheral blood. The sequence came from a man in his 70s who had recovered from COVID-19. This chain connects TRBV5-1 to TRBJ2-5; the match to TRBD2 covers 12 bases. The CDR3 sequence is CASSLTSGGETQYF. CDR3 in DNA: TGCGCCAGCAGCTTAACTAGCGGGGGGGAGACCCAGTACTTC.